The clone carrying this T cell receptor beta chain was recorded only once. The antigen is undetermined. The sample is drawn from a study of cytomegalovirus exposure and HLA in healthy donors. Study conclusions and caveats: A few of the chains that were CMV-associated were confirmed in vitro to be specific for CMV antigens.

The repertoire was sequenced with immunoSEQ multiplex PCR; TCRdb's copy has only in-frame clones and lacks some. The sample consists of 100,000 to 150,000 clones, about 88% of them appearing once. CDR1 is SGHRS, CDR2 YFSETQ, per germline. Trimming cost V 1 base and J 0 bases; bases outside gene matches: 15. The CDR3 runs 20 residues. The sample comprised PBMCs. The genes are TRBV5-1 and TRBJ2-2; 7 positions match TRBD1. The TCR sequence derives from a man aged 18 to 35 in good health and CMV-seropositive. The CDR3 loop reads CASSLNTGQILFANTGELFF. In DNA form, the CDR3 reads TGCGCCAGCAGCTTGAATACGGGACAGATACTATTCGCGAACACCGGGGAGCTGTTTTTT. The entire variable domain, with the rest obtained from reference TRBV5-1 and TRBJ2-2, is as follows: KAGVTQTPRYLIKTRGQQVTLSCSPISGHRSVSWYQQTPGQGLQFLFEYFSETQRNKGNFPGRFSGRQFSNSRSEMNVSTLELGDSALYLCASSLNTGQILFANTGELFFGEGSRLTVL.